This paragraph reports one T cell receptor (beta chain). At least ten counts were recorded for this clonotype. What antigen it recognizes has not been identified. Base qualities are not recorded, but no much larger clone differs from it by a single base. These data originate in a study of regulatory T cells in long-lasting Graves disease listed by TCRdb under 2021. For the study in its entirety: Persistent Graves' disease meant more than 5 years of antithyroid drug treatment with TSH receptor autoantibodies that stayed positive. TCR sequencing covered some 13 persistent and around 20 newly diagnosed Graves' disease patients, 33 samples in total. The study was conducted in China and was registered as a clinical trial. Patients with persistent Graves' disease were compared with patients with newly diagnosed Graves' disease using TCR sequencing and RNA sequencing of peripheral blood. In the clinical cohort, patients with persistent Graves' disease had used antithyroid drugs for an average of about 10.3 years. General findings and caveats noted by the study authors: Persistent patients shared more public clonotypes among themselves (around 2,500) than newly diagnosed patients did (nearly 1,000). Compared with newly diagnosed patients, persistent Graves' disease patients had lower TCR Shannon entropy and fewer highly expanded clones, which suggests clonal expansion. The small sample size was acknowledged by the authors as a limitation that may reduce accuracy. Sequencing and analysis were limited to the TCR beta chain. Only peripheral blood was studied, because thyroid tissue, the primary lesion, was inaccessible. Preferential use of TRBV28, TRBJ1-2 and TRBJ2-5 was observed in persistent disease, whereas TRBV20-1 and TRBJ2-1 were favored in newly diagnosed disease.

The label giving this sample's time point can be read as: persistent/refractory GD, antithyroid drugs over 5 years with positive TRAb. For both TCR sequencing and RNA sequencing, RNA was extracted from PBMCs using TRIzol. The diagnosis of Graves' disease was made according to American Thyroid Association guidelines. The patients came from an endocrinology department in Xi'an, China. Each patient gave roughly 8.4 milliliters of peripheral blood, collected in an EDTA anticoagulant tube. Ficoll Paque Plus density gradient separation was used to isolate PBMCs, and no further T cell sorting was performed. RNA quality was checked with an Agilent 2100 Bioanalyzer and agarose gel, and concentration with a NanoDrop 2000. Trimming removed 5 bases from V and 5 bases from J, leaving 9 bases between the germline ends. According to the germline V gene, CDR1 reads MNHNS and CDR2 reads SASEGT. The CDR3 runs 12 amino acids, cysteine and phenylalanine included. CDR3 DNA only is kept here, 36 bases in frame from base 1.

Libraries were made using multiplex PCR. Sequencing instrument: Illumina HiSeq 4000. TCR beta libraries were built with iRepertoire HTBI primers and Arm-PCR amplification of CDR3 regions. PCR products were gel purified before sequencing. The study's processing was this. Gene usage analysis of CDR3 amino acid clonotypes relied on the roughly 60 TRBV and more than twelve TRBJ segments identified across samples. COPE and FqMerger were used to merge filtered high-quality paired reads into contigs. BLAST was used to align contigs to IMGT TRBV, TRBD and TRBJ reference genes, and CDR3 was defined according to IMGT. Highly expanded clones were defined as clonotypes with a frequency above 0.1%. Shannon entropy was used to measure repertoire diversity, and the Gini coefficient was used to measure V-J evenness. A clonotype found in more than one individual was treated as public. The public sequencing data were trimmed at Q25 with fastp and processed into clonotypes with MiXCR by TCRdb, which kept only in-frame beta chains. Each entry merges the rows of one CDR3 protein and shows their most common DNA and genes. The V and J calls shown here were made by TCRdb, not taken from the authors' results. Counted in this sample were 350,000 to 500,000 distinct CDR3 sequences; 20% to 25% of them appeared once. The top ten constitute more than 13% of the sample.

The chain is assembled from TRBV6-1 and TRBJ2-5; the D gene is not confidently resolved. The sequence was collected from a female donor with Graves disease. The sequencing here drew on peripheral blood mononuclear cells (PBMCs), taken when the disease was refractory, from a patient treated with antithyroid drugs. This receptor has the CDR3 CASSLRPETQYF. The nucleotide sequence is TGTGCCAGCAGTCTTCGTCCGGAGACCCAGTACTTC.